What follows are 22 T cell receptor beta chains derived from one specimen sequenced in a study of blood T cells in healthy people across ages. A second PCR of about 7 to 12 cycles used a sample-barcoded 5' primer and a J-beta primer mix. In TCRdb, the 5' RACE reads were re-called with MiXCR into one record per CDR3 protein. The sample records some 860,000 distinct CDR3 sequences, roughly three fifths being singletons. The specimen was blood. The origin of the receptors is a man aged 35 to 55 in good health.

As DNA, the CDR3 is TGTGCCAGCCTAGGGGGACTAGCGGGAGGTAATGAGCAGTTCTTC. Protein product: CASLGGLAGGNEQFF. This sequence joins TRBV7-2 and TRBJ2-1; 15 nucleotides agree with TRBD2. This CDR3 comprises 15 residues. J was trimmed by 7 bases and V by 8 bases; bases with no gene match: 6. CDR1 and CDR2 from the germline V gene are SGHTA and FQGNSA. Full variable domain (outside the CDR3, taken from reference TRBV7-2 and TRBJ2-1): GAGVSQSPSNKVTEKGKDVELRCDPISGHTALYWYRQSLGQGLEFLIYFQGNSAPDKSGLPSDRFSAERTGGSVSTLTIQRTQQEDSAVYLCASLGGLAGGNEQFFGPGTRLTVL.

This clonotype was counted only a few times. The rearrangement uses TRBV29-1 and TRBJ1-5, with 7 nucleotides matching TRBD1. Germline V gene sequence: CDR1 SQVTM, CDR2 ANQGSEA. The CDR3 length is 14 residues. The junction had 7 bases not matched to a gene; V was cut back by 6 bases and J by 2 bases. CDR3 in amino acids: CSVTGADGNQPQHF. The DNA of the CDR3 is TGCAGCGTCACAGGGGCCGATGGCAATCAGCCCCAGCATTTT.

The count of this clonotype is one. V and J are TRBV12-3 or TRBV12-4 and TRBJ2-5; no clear D gene. The CDR3 has 13 residues. V lost 6 bases and J lost 5, with 13 bases in between. The CDR3 reads CASRPEARETQYF. The CDR3 DNA reads as TGTGCCAGCAGACCCGAGGCGAGGGAGACCCAGTACTTC.

The chain links TRBV5-1 to TRBJ2-5; 11 nucleotides align to TRBD2. The J call is doubtful: the DNA matches TRBJ2-7 better. CDR1 and CDR2 (germline): SGHRS, YFSETQ. CDR3 size: 18 residues. The CDR3 here is CASSRRGTLAGVGYEQYF. As DNA, the CDR3 is TGCGCCAGCAGCCGAAGGGGAACACTAGCGGGAGTAGGCTACGAGCAGTACTTC.

The chain carries TRBV7-2 and TRBJ2-3; no reliable D call. CDR3 length equals 13 residues. V dropped 5 bases and J dropped 8 bases, with 14 bases sitting between them. The germline V gene encodes CDR1 SGHTA and CDR2 FQGNSA. The CDR3 nucleotides are TGTGCCAGCAGCCTTCCTAGTGTGGGTACGCAGTATTTT. Amino acid sequence: CASSLPSVGTQYF.

The chain couples TRBV6-5 to TRBJ1-2; D ambiguous. Looked up from germline, CDR1 is MNHEY and CDR2 is SVGAGI. The V and J ends lost 4 bases and 0 bases respectively, with 9 bases between them. The CDR3 has 14 amino acids. The CDR3 bases are TGTGCCAGCAGTTCGGAGGGATCTAACTATGGCTACACCTTC. Amino acids: CASSSEGSNYGYTF.

The V call is TRBV3-1, the J call TRBJ2-6; 8 positions agree with TRBD1. Germline V lookup: CDR1 LGHDT, CDR2 YNNKEL (reference sequence). The junction had 7 bases not matched to a gene; V was cut back by 3 bases and J by 0 bases. This CDR3 region has 18 residues. CDR3 amino acids: CASSQSDRGHSGANVLTF. For the CDR3, the DNA is TGTGCCAGCAGCCAGTCCGACAGGGGCCACTCTGGGGCCAACGTCCTGACTTTC.

This clonotype was detected ten times or more. A much more abundant neighbour one base away suggests this may be a read error. The chain has TRBV28 and TRBJ2-5; D is unresolved. Germline CDR1 MDHEN, CDR2 SYDVKM. The V gene lost 6 bases and the J gene lost 2 bases, with 4 bases spanning the gap. The CDR3 is 11 residues long. CDR3 in amino acids: CASSVQETQYF. In DNA form, the CDR3 reads TGTGCCAGCAGCGTACAAGAGACCCAGTACTTC.

Comment on this clonotype: One end of the junction does not line up with germline, which may come from a read error. V usage is TRBV7-2 and J usage is TRBJ2-4, with D possibly matching TRBD2 (5 bases). Germline values: CDR1 SGHTA, CDR2 FQGNSA. The CDR3 has 14 residues. CDR3: CASSVALSSDFQYF. CDR3 nucleotides: TGTGCCAGCAGCGTAGCGCTCAGTAGCGACTTTCAGTACTTC.

This chain connects TRBV5-6 to TRBJ2-7; possible D gene TRBD1, 6 bases. The J call may not be correct, given that the DNA end is closer to TRBJ2-5. The CDR3 contains 13 residues. Germline CDR1 and CDR2: SGHDT and YYEEEE. CDR3 in DNA: TGTGCCAGCAGCTTCGGGACAACGGAGACCCAGTACTTC. Its protein product is CASSFGTTETQYF.

The genes are TRBV24-1 and TRBJ1-2, with TRBD1 as a possible D gene (5 bases). The CDR3 totals 15 residues. CDR1 KGHDR and CDR2 SFDVKD come from the germline V gene. V lost 2 bases and J lost 4, with 13 bases in between. The CDR3 DNA follows: TGTGCCACCAGTGATTGCAGGGTTTTGTGCTATGGCTACACCTTC. Translated: CATSDCRVLCYGYTF.

The chain joins TRBV7-9 to TRBJ2-7, with no clear D. From germline, CDR1 is SEHNR and CDR2 FQNEAQ (reference sequence). V lost 5 bases and J lost 2, with 10 bases in between. The CDR3 consists of 13 residues. CDR3 nucleotides: TGTGCCAGCAGCATCCCCGGGCCCTACGAGCAGTACTTC. It yields the protein CASSIPGPYEQYF.

J is TRBJ2-3 and V is TRBV6-5, with D maybe TRBD2 (5 bases). V was cut by 6 bases and J by 2 bases, with 15 bases left in between. In germline, CDR1 is MNHEY, CDR2 SVGAGI. The CDR3 spans 15 residues. In nucleotides, the CDR3 is TGTGCCAGCAGCCCAATGGGCGGGTACACAGATACGCAGTATTTT. Encoded protein: CASSPMGGYTDTQYF.

The chain couples TRBV12-3 or TRBV12-4 to TRBJ1-5, with D possibly matching TRBD1 (6 bases). The CDR3 is made up of 16 amino acids. Trimming pared 2 bases from V and 2 bases from J, leaving 13 bases between. This CDR3 reads CASSLHGGSGNQPQHF. CDR3 in DNA: TGTGCCAGCAGTTTACATGGGGGCTCGGGCAATCAGCCCCAGCATTTT.

V gene TRBV2 combines with J gene TRBJ2-7; possibly TRBD1 for D (6 bases). The V end lost 5 bases, the J end lost 6 bases, and 11 bases lay between the germline ends. Germline lookup yields CDR1 SNHLY and CDR2 FYNNEI. The CDR3 totals 12 residues. Written as DNA, the CDR3 is TGTGCCAGCAGTAGGGCAGGGGTCGAGCAGTACTTC. Its translation is CASSRAGVEQYF. The full variable domain, with the rest looked up from reference TRBV2 and TRBJ2-7, is EPEVTQTPSHQVTQMGQEVILRCVPISNHLYFYWYRQILGQKVEFLVSFYNNEISEKSEIFDDQFSVERPDGSNFTLKIRSTKLEDSAMYFCASSRAGVEQYFGPGTRLTVT.

In this sample, this clonotype turned up a few times. The chain is built from TRBV10-2 and TRBJ2-7; 9 positions agree with TRBD1. Per germline, CDR1 WSHSY and CDR2 SAAADI. V gave up 2 bases and J gave up 4 bases; unmatched junction bases: 15. The CDR3 totals 18 residues. Written as DNA, the CDR3 is TGCGCCAGCAGTGAGATGGCCCTTGGCGACAGGGGGGCGTACGAGCAGTACTTC. This codes for CASSEMALGDRGAYEQYF.

In its sample, this clonotype was seen once. V and J are TRBV4-2 and TRBJ2-3; D gene uncertain. In germline, CDR1 is LGHNA, CDR2 YNFKEQ. This CDR3 is 14 amino acids long. Trimming removed 0 bases from V and 2 bases from J, with 6 bases in between. CDR3 DNA: TGTGCCAGCAGCCAAGACATTAACACAGATACGCAGTATTTT. Protein: CASSQDINTDTQYF.

The genes are TRBV12-3 or TRBV12-4 and TRBJ2-5, with 10 bases lining up with TRBD2. J gave up 11 bases and V 3 bases, and 15 bases lay outside the gene matches. The CDR3 runs to 16 residues. The CDR3 DNA is TGTGCCAGCAGTTTGTATCCTAGCGGGGGATACAATGGGCAGTACTTC. This encodes CASSLYPSGGYNGQYF.

The J gene is TRBJ2-7, the V gene TRBV3-1; 7 bases are a match to TRBD2. Germline-derived CDR1 and CDR2 are LGHDT and YNNKEL (reference sequence). CDR3 length: 14 amino acids. J gave up 6 bases and V 4 bases, and 9 bases lay outside the gene matches. The CDR3 coding sequence is TGTGCCAGCAGCCCCGGGACTACGCAGGGCGAGCAGTACTTC. It specifies CASSPGTTQGEQYF.

The chain joins TRBV7-8 to TRBJ2-7; 11 nucleotides line up with TRBD1. The CDR3 length is 15 residues. Germline V gene sequence: CDR1 SGHVS, CDR2 FQNEAQ. J gave up 7 bases and V 3 bases, and 8 bases lay outside the gene matches. DNA for the CDR3: TGTGCCAGCAGCTTGGACAGGGGGCGCTTGAATGAGCAGTACTTC. This encodes CASSLDRGRLNEQYF.

The V call is TRBV5-1, the J call TRBJ2-6; no definite D call. The CDR3 length is 14 residues. V gave up 6 bases and J gave up 2 bases, with 9 bases separating them. Germline V lookup: CDR1 SGHRS, CDR2 YFSETQ. CDR3 DNA sequence: TGCGCCAGCAAGGGAATTGCTGGGGCCAACGTCCTGACTTTC. Protein product: CASKGIAGANVLTF.

This chain joins TRBV9 and TRBJ2-3; TRBD2 matches at 8 bases. CDR3 length: 18 residues. The junction had 13 bases not matched to a gene; V was cut back by 0 bases and J by 4 bases. Germline V lookup: CDR1 SGDLS, CDR2 YYNGEE. The CDR3 is CASSVATGTSSRPDTQYF. The CDR3 DNA follows: TGTGCCAGCAGCGTAGCTACCGGGACTAGTAGTCGCCCAGATACGCAGTATTTT.